Listed here are 6 T cell receptor beta chains from one sample, sequenced in a study of Graves' ophthalmopathy and Graves' hyperthyroidism (dated 2018 in TCRdb). The sequencing machine was an Illumina HiSeq 2000. TCR beta CDR3 regions were amplified from RNA transcripts for repertoire sequencing. The first round of RT-PCR was done with HTBI primers and the Qiagen OneStep RT-PCR kit, and was followed by a second round of multiplex PCR, then size selection and purification. The raw public reads went through TCRdb reprocessing: fastp at Q25, MiXCR clone calling, in-frame beta chains kept. Each CDR3 protein appears once, grouped with its most common genes and DNA. Across this sample there are 300,000 to 400,000 distinct CDR3 sequences, with about 18% seen only once. The ten largest account for 2.4% of the sample. The sequencing input was peripheral blood. The receptors were sampled from an adult woman with stable Graves' hyperthyroidism.

The genes are TRBV4-1 and TRBJ1-1; the D gene is possibly TRBD1 (6 bases). The CDR3 sequence is 16 residues long. The V gene's germline CDR1 is MGHRA and CDR2 YSYEKL. The ends were cut back, 2 bases at V and 0 bases at J, with 13 bases in the middle. The CDR3 DNA reads as TGCGCCAGCAGCCAACCCAGGGGTGGCATGAACACTGAAGCTTTCTTT. Translated, it gives CASSQPRGGMNTEAFF.

The genes are TRBV6-2 or TRBV6-3 and TRBJ1-5, with D unresolved. The germline V and J ends were trimmed by 2 bases and 4 bases, with 6 bases remaining between them. The CDR3 contains 13 residues. Germline CDR1 is MNHEY and CDR2 is SVGEGT. The CDR3 sequence: CASSYPLNQPQHF. The CDR3 region has the DNA TGTGCCAGCAGTTACCCTTTAAATCAGCCCCAGCATTTT.

This clonotype has a count of ten or more. The V gene is TRBV28, the J gene TRBJ2-7; D may be TRBD2 (5 bases). Germline values: CDR1 MDHEN, CDR2 SYDVKM. There are 14 residues in the CDR3. Deletions cut 2 bases from V and 2 bases from J, with 10 bases between. CDR3 in amino acids: CASSLTGMAYEQYF. The CDR3 bases are TGTGCCAGCAGTTTAACGGGGATGGCCTACGAGCAGTACTTC.

This clonotype has ten or more counts. The chain joins TRBV10-1 to TRBJ2-5, with D tentatively TRBD1 (5 bases). This CDR3 is built from 13 residues. The V end was cut by 3 bases, the J end by 3 bases, with 8 bases between. The germline CDR1 and CDR2 sequences are WNHNN and SYGVQD (reference sequence). CDR3 sequence: CASSDDSKETQYF. Written as DNA, the CDR3 is TGCGCCAGCAGTGACGACAGTAAAGAGACCCAGTACTTC.

The V call is TRBV6-1, the J call TRBJ1-5, with a possible D match to TRBD1 (5 bases). Germline V CDR1 and CDR2: MNHNS, SASEGT. The CDR3 sequence is 16 residues long. The V gene lost 5 bases and the J gene lost 1 base, with 15 bases spanning the gap. The CDR3 bases are TGTGCCAGCAGTCGGGAGGGGTCCGGGAGCAATCAGCCCCAGCATTTT. Amino acids: CASSREGSGSNQPQHF.

Here the CDR3 DNA reads TGTGCCAGCAGTTTAATCGTCGATCAGCCCCAGCATTTT. Translating gives CASSLIVDQPQHF. The rearrangement links TRBV12-3 or TRBV12-4 to TRBJ1-5; D call uncertain. V was shortened by 2 bases and J by 5 bases, with 7 bases between the two germline ends. This CDR3 is 13 amino acids long.